Below, one T cell receptor beta chain is given with its context. Its antigen is undetermined. CDR3 size: 15 residues. Trimming left V 3 bases short and J 1 base short, with 14 bases between. Germline V gives CDR1 SGHRS, CDR2 YFSETQ. Unique molecular identifier tags were affixed to discrete cDNA molecules. TCRdb itself ran the 5' RACE reads through MiXCR, one entry per CDR3 protein. The table includes around 70,000 distinct CDR3 sequences, approximately 11% detected once. The sample is drawn from a study of early T cells in non-severe SARS-CoV-2 infection. The wider study: It was bulk RNA from unsorted whole blood that was sequenced, and the chains were unpaired.

Findings of the study overall: The study's VDJdb matching favored anti-spike CD8 responses and missed private and CD4 specificities.

Specimen: whole blood. The TCR sequence derives from an adult who was a healthcare worker with PCR-confirmed SARS-CoV-2 infection or an uninfected control (not recorded which). V usage is TRBV5-1 and J usage is TRBJ2-7; TRBD1 is a possible D gene (6 bases). The CDR3 DNA is TGCGCCAGCAGCTGGGGCCTGAGGGGGTCCTACGAGCAGTACTTC. Translated: CASSWGLRGSYEQYF.